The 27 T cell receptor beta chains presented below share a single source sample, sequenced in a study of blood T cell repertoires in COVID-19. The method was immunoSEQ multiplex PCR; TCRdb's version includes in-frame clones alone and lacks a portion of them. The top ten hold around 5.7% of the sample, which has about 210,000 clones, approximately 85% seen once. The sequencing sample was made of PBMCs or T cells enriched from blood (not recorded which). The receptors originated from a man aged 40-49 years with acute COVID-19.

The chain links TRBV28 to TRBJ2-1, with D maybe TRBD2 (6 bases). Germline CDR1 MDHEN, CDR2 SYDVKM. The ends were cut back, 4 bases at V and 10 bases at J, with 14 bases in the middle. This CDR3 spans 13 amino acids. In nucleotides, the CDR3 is TGTGCCAGCAGTTGGGACTCCTCCCGGGAGCAGTTCTTC. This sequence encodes CASSWDSSREQFF.

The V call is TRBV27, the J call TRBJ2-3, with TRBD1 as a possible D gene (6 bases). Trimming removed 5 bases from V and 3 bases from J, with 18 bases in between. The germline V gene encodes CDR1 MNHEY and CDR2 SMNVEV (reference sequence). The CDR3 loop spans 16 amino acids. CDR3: CASSLQEVGATDTQYF. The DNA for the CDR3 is TGTGCCAGCAGTCTACAGGAGGTGGGGGCGACAGATACGCAGTATTTT.

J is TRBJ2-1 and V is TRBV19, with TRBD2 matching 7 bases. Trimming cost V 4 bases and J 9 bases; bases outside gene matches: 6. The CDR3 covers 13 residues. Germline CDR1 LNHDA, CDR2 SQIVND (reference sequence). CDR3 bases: TGTGCCAGTAGTACGATACTAGCGCTTGAGCAGTTCTTC. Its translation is CASSTILALEQFF.

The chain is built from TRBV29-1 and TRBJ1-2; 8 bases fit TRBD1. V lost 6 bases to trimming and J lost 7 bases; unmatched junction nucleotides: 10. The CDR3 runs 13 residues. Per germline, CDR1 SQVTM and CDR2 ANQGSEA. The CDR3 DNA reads TGCAGCGTAAAAGGACAGGGAATAGGTGGCTACACCTTC. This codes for CSVKGQGIGGYTF.

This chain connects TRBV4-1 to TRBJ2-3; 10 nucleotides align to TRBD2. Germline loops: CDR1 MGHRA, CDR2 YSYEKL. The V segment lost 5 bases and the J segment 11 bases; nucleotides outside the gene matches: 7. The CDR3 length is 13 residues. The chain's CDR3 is CASSYLAGVGQYF. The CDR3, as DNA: TGCGCCAGCAGCTATCTAGCGGGGGTGGGGCAGTATTTT.

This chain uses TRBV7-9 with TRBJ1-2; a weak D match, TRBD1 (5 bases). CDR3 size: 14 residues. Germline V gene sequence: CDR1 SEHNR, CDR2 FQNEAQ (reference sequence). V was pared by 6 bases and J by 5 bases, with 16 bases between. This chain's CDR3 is CASSPGAGPYGYTF. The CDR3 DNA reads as TGTGCCAGCAGTCCGGGCGCAGGGCCATATGGCTACACCTTC.

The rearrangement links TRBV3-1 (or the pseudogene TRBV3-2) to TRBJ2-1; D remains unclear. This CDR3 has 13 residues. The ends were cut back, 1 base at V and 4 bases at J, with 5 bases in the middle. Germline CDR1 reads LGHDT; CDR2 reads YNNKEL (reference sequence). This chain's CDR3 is CASSQGRYNEQFF. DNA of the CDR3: TGTGCCAGCAGCCAAGGCCGGTACAATGAGCAGTTCTTC.

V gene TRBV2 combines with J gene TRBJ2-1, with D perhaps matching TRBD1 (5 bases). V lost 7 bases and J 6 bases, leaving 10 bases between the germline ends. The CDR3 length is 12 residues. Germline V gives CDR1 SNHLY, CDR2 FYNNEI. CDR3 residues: CASMGQGNEQFF. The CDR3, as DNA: TGTGCCAGCATGGGGCAGGGCAATGAGCAGTTCTTC.

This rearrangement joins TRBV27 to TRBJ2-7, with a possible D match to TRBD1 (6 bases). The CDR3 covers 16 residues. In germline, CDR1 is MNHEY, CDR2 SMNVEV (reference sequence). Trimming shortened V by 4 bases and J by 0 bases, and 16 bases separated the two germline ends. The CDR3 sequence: CASSYASTGISYEQYF. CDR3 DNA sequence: TGTGCCAGCAGTTACGCCTCGACAGGCATCTCCTACGAGCAGTACTTC.

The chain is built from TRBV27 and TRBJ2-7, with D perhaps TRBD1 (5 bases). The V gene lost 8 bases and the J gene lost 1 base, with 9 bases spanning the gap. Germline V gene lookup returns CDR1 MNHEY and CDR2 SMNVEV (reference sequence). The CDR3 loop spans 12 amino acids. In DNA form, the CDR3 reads TGTGCCAGCGGGTACAGGTCCTACGAGCAGTACTTC. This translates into CASGYRSYEQYF.

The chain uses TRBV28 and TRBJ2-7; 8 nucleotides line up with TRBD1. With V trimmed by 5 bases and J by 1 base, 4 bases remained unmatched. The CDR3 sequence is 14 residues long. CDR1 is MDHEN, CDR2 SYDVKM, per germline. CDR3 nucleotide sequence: TGTGCCAGCAGTGGGACAGGAAGGTCCTACGAGCAGTACTTC. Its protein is CASSGTGRSYEQYF.

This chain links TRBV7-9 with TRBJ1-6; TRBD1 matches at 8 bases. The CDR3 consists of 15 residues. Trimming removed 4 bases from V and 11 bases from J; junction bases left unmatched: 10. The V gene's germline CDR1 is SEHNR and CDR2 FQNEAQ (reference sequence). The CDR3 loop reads CASSSASRQGTPLHF. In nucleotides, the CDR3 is TGTGCCAGCAGCTCCGCATCCAGACAGGGGACACCCCTCCACTTT.

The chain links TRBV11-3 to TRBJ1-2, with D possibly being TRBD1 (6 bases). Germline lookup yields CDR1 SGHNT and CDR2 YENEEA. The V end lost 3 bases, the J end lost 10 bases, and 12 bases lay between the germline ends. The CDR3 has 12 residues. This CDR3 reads CASSLGAEDYTF. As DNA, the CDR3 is TGTGCCAGCAGCTTGGGGGCGGAGGACTACACCTTC.

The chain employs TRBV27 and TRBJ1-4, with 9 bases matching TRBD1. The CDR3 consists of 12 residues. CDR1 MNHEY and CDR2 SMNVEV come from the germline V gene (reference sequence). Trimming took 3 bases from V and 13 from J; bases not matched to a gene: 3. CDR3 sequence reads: CASSFPGQGLFF. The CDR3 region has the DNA TGTGCCAGCAGTTTCCCGGGACAGGGACTGTTTTTT.

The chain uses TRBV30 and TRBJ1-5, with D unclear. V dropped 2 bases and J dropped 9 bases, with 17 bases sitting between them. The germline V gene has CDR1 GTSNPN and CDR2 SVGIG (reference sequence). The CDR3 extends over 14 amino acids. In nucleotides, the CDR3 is TGTGCCTGGAGTAAAGGCGGGATTTATGGGCCCCAGCATTTT. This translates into CAWSKGGIYGPQHF.

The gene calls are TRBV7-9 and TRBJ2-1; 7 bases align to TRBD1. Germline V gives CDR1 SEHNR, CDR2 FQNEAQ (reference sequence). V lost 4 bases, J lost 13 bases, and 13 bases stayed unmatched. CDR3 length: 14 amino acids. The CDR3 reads CASSSPGTARAQFF. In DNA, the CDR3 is TGTGCCAGCAGCTCTCCAGGGACAGCCCGAGCACAGTTCTTC. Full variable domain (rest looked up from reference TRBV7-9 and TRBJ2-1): DTGVSQNPRHKITKRGQNVTFRCDPISEHNRLYWYRQTLGQGPEFLTYFQNEAQLEKSRLLSDRFSAERPKGSFSTLEIQRTEQGDSAMYLCASSSPGTARAQFFGPGTRLTVL.

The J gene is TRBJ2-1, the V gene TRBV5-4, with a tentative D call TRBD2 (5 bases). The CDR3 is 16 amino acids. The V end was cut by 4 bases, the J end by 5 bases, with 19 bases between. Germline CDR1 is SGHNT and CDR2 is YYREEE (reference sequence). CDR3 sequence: CASSAGSGSRHNEQFF. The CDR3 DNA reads TGTGCCAGCAGCGCAGGCAGTGGGAGTAGACACAATGAGCAGTTCTTC.

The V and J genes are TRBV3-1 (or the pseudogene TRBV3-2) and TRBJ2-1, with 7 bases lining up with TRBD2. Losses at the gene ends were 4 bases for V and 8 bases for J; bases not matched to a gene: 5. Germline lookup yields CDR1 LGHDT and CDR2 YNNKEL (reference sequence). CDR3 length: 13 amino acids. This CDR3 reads CASSRTSAHEQFF. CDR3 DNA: TGTGCCAGCAGCCGCACTAGCGCCCATGAGCAGTTCTTC.

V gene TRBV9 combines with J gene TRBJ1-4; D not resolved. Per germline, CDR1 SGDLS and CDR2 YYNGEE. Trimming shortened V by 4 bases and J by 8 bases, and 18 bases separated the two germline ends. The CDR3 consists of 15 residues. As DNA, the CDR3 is TGTGCCAGCAGCTTGACACCCTCCCAAAGAGAAAAACTGTTTTTT. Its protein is CASSLTPSQREKLFF.

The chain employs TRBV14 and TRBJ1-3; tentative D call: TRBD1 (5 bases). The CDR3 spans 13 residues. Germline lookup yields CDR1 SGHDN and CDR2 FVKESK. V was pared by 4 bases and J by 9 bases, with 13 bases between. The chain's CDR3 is CASSLWDSATIYF. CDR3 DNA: TGTGCCAGCAGCCTTTGGGACTCGGCCACCATATATTTT.

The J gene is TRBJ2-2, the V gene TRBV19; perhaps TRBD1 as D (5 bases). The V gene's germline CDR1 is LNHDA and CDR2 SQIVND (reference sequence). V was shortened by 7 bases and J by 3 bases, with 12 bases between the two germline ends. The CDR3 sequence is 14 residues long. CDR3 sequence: CASIGQGDTGELFF. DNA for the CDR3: TGTGCCAGTATAGGGCAGGGTGACACCGGGGAGCTGTTTTTT.

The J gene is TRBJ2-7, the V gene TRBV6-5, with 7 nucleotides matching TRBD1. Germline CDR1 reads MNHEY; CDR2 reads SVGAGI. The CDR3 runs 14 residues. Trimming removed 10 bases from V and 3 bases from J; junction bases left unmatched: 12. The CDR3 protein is CAINYISGGYEQYF. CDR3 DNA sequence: TGTGCCATCAACTATATTTCAGGGGGCTACGAGCAGTACTTC.

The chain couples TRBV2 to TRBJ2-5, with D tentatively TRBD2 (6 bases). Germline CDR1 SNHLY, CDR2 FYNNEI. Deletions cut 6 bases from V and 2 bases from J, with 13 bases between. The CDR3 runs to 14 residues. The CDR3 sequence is CASRPRDFQETQYF. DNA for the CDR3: TGTGCCAGCAGGCCCCGGGACTTTCAAGAGACCCAGTACTTC. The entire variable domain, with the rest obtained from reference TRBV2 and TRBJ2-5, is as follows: EPEVTQTPSHQVTQMGQEVILRCVPISNHLYFYWYRQILGQKVEFLVSFYNNEISEKSEIFDDQFSVERPDGSNFTLKIRSTKLEDSAMYFCASRPRDFQETQYFGPGTRLLVL.

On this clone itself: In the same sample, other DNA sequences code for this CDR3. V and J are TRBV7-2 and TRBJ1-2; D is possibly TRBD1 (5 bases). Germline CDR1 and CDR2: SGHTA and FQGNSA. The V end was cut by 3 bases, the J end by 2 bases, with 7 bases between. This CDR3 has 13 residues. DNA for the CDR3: TGTGCCAGCAGCTTGGGGGGGAACTATGGCTACACCTTC. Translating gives CASSLGGNYGYTF.

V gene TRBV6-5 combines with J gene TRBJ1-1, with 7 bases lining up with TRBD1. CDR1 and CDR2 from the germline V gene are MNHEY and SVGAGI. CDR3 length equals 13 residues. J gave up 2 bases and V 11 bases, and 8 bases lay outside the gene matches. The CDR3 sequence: CAYTQGVNTEAFF. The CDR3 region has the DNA TGTGCCTATACTCAGGGGGTCAACACTGAAGCTTTCTTT.

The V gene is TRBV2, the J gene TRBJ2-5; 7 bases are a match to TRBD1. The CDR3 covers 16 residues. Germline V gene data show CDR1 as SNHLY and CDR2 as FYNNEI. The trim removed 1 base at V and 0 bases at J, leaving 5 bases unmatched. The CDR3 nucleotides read TGTGCCAGCAGTGAAGGTCTAGGGGGCAACCAAGAGACCCAGTACTTC. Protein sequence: CASSEGLGGNQETQYF.

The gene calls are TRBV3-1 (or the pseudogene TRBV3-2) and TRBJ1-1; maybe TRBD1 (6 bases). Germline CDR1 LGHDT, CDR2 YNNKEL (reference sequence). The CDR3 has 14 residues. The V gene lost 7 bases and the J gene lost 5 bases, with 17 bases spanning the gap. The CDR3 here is CASTLKGERTEAFF. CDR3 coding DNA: TGTGCCAGCACCCTTAAGGGGGAGAGGACTGAAGCTTTCTTT.